The next 16 T cell receptor beta chains were all read from a single sample in a study of T cell responses to AZD1222 COVID-19 vaccine. Sequencing used immunoSEQ multiplex PCR; TCRdb keeps in-frame clones, though not all of them. The sample consists of more than 95,000 clones, approximately 91% of them appearing once. The sample here was peripheral blood, taken on day 0 of AZD1222 vaccination. These receptors came from an adult in good health.

The rearrangement joins TRBV2 to TRBJ2-5; possibly TRBD1 or TRBD2 for D (5 bases each). V was pared by 0 bases and J by 2 bases, with 16 bases between. From germline, CDR1 is SNHLY and CDR2 FYNNEI. The CDR3 covers 17 residues. Here the CDR3 DNA reads TGTGCCAGCAGTGAAGCGGGGGTAGTGGGGGTTCAAGAGACCCAGTACTTC. Its protein product is CASSEAGVVGVQETQYF.

This chain uses TRBV6-1 with TRBJ1-2; 9 positions agree with TRBD1. The J segment lost 7 bases and the V segment lost 4 bases, leaving 13 bases of the junction unmatched. Germline lookup yields CDR1 MNHNS and CDR2 SASEGT. CDR3 length: 16 amino acids. This CDR3 reads CASSVGQGSLVSGYTF. The CDR3 nucleotides read TGTGCCAGCAGTGTTGGACAGGGGAGTTTGGTGTCTGGCTACACCTTC.

The J gene is TRBJ2-7, the V gene TRBV6-5; D tentatively reads TRBD1 or TRBD2 (5 bases each). The CDR3 length is 14 residues. The V gene lost 6 bases and the J gene lost 4 bases, with 16 bases spanning the gap. The V gene's germline CDR1 is MNHEY and CDR2 SVGAGI. The DNA for the CDR3 is TGTGCCAGCAGCACAGGAGGAGAGATTTACGAGCAGTACTTC. Translating it yields CASSTGGEIYEQYF.

The chain combines TRBV24-1 with TRBJ2-3, with 7 bases that match TRBD1. Germline loops: CDR1 KGHDR, CDR2 SFDVKD. The length of the CDR3 is 15 residues. With 4 bases clipped from V and 4 bases from J, the junction kept 7 bases outside the gene matches. Written as DNA, the CDR3 is TGTGCCACCAGTGAAGGGGGCAGAGGGGCAGATACGCAGTATTTT. It is translated as CATSEGGRGADTQYF.

This clone was recorded once. The chain links TRBV6-5 to TRBJ2-2; a possible D gene is TRBD1 (6 bases). Germline CDR1 is MNHEY and CDR2 is SVGAGI. The V end was cut by 3 bases, the J end by 4 bases, with 15 bases between. CDR3 length: 16 amino acids. The chain's CDR3 is CASSYKTGWTTGELFF. The DNA for the CDR3 is TGTGCCAGCAGTTATAAAACAGGGTGGACCACCGGGGAGCTGTTTTTT.

This chain links TRBV9 with TRBJ1-2, with D perhaps matching TRBD1 (5 bases). The CDR3 totals 14 residues. The ends were cut back, 3 bases at V and 0 bases at J, with 9 bases in the middle. CDR1 and CDR2 (germline): SGDLS, YYNGEE. CDR3 DNA: TGTGCCAGCAGCGCCCAGGGAGCTAACTATGGCTACACCTTC. Protein product: CASSAQGANYGYTF.

The rearrangement uses TRBV27 and TRBJ1-2; 7 nucleotides match TRBD1. Germline CDR1 MNHEY, CDR2 SMNVEV (reference sequence). This CDR3 has 14 amino acids. V shed 5 bases, J shed 2 bases, and the junction held 5 bases outside the gene matches. The CDR3 nucleotides are TGTGCCAGCAGTAAAGGGACAGTAAACTATGGCTACACCTTC. Its translation is CASSKGTVNYGYTF.

The J gene is TRBJ1-2, the V gene TRBV27; 9 nucleotides match TRBD1. V gave up 6 bases and J gave up 7 bases; unmatched junction bases: 9. CDR3 size: 14 residues. Germline lookup yields CDR1 MNHEY and CDR2 SMNVEV (reference sequence). The CDR3 coding sequence is TGTGCCAGCAGAGAGGGACAGGGAGTAGGTGGCTACACCTTC. Translation: CASREGQGVGGYTF.

In nucleotides, the CDR3 is TGTGCCAGCAGTTACTCAGGGAGCTCCTACGAGCAGTACTTC. Encoded protein: CASSYSGSSYEQYF. The chain has TRBV6-5 and TRBJ2-7, with TRBD2 as a possible D gene (5 bases). The CDR3 consists of 14 residues. V was cut by 0 bases and J by 0 bases, with 6 bases left in between. Germline CDR1 is MNHEY and CDR2 is SVGAGI.

This clone was seen a handful of times. The chain uses TRBV7-9 and TRBJ1-1, with 7 bases identical to TRBD1. V trimming: 7 bases; J trimming: 1 base; junction bases outside the gene matches: 6. The CDR3 loop spans 14 amino acids. Per germline, CDR1 SEHNR and CDR2 FQNEAQ (reference sequence). The CDR3 DNA reads TGTGCCAGCACCAAACAGGGGCGGAACACTGAAGCTTTCTTT. Its translation: CASTKQGRNTEAFF.

This rearrangement joins TRBV7-3 to TRBJ1-2; 7 bases match TRBD1. This CDR3 region has 16 residues. V shed 5 bases, J shed 0 bases, and the junction held 9 bases outside the gene matches. Looked up from germline, CDR1 is SGHTA and CDR2 is FQGTGA. The CDR3 nucleotides read TGTGCCAGCAGCCACCGGGGACAGCTAACTAACTATGGCTACACCTTC. Translating it yields CASSHRGQLTNYGYTF.

The chain uses TRBV21-1 and TRBJ2-7. TRBV21-1 is recorded as a pseudogene. This CDR3 contains 17 residues. Here the CDR3 DNA reads TGTGCCAGCAGCAAAAGAAAAGGGTGCCCGACCTCCTACGAGCAGTACTTC. It encodes CASSKRKGCPTSYEQYF.

This chain uses TRBV4-1 with TRBJ1-3; maybe TRBD1 (5 bases). This CDR3 region has 15 residues. Germline V gene data show CDR1 as MGHRA and CDR2 as YSYEKL. The V and J ends lost 1 base and 3 bases respectively, with 10 bases between them. The CDR3 nucleotides read TGCGCCAGCAGCCAAGGGTCGGGGGATGGAAACACCATATATTTT. It codes for CASSQGSGDGNTIYF.

The chain combines TRBV29-1 with TRBJ1-1; the D is unclear. This CDR3 is built from 12 residues. Looked up from germline, CDR1 is SQVTM and CDR2 is ANQGSEA. V gave up 1 base and J gave up 4 bases, with 7 bases separating them. The CDR3, as DNA: TGCAGCGTTGAAGGGGATCCCACTGAAGCTTTCTTT. Translating gives CSVEGDPTEAFF.

Concerning this clone itself: Distinct nucleotide sequences in the sample also encode this CDR3. The CDR3 region has the DNA TGTGCCAGTAGTATGGGTCAGGTGGATGGCTACACCTTC. It encodes CASSMGQVDGYTF. The chain carries TRBV19 and TRBJ1-2, with unresolved D. This CDR3 contains 13 residues. V was pared by 3 bases and J by 6 bases, with 11 bases between. The V gene's germline CDR1 is LNHDA and CDR2 SQIVND (reference sequence).

The rearrangement uses TRBV19 and TRBJ2-5, with 8 bases matching TRBD1. V trimming: 8 bases; J trimming: 2 bases; junction bases outside the gene matches: 7. Germline V gene lookup returns CDR1 LNHDA and CDR2 SQIVND (reference sequence). The CDR3 consists of 14 residues. The CDR3 here is CASALHRGQETQYF. As DNA, the CDR3 is TGTGCCAGTGCCTTACACAGGGGGCAAGAGACCCAGTACTTC.